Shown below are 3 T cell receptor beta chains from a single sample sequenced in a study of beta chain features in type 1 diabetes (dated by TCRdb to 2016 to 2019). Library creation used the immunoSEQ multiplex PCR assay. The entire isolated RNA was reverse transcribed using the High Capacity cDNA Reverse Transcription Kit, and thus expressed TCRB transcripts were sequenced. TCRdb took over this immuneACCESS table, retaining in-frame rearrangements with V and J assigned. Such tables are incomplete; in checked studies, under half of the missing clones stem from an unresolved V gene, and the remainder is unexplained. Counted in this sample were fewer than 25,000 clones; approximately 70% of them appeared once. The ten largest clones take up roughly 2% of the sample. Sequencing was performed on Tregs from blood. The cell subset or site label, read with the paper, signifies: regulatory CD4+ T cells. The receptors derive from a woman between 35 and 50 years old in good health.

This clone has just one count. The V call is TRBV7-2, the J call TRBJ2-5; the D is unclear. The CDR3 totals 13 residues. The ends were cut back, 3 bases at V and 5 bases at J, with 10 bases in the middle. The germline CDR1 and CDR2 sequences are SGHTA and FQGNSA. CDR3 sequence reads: CASSFSLLETQYF. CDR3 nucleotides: TGTGCCAGCAGCTTTTCCCTCCTCGAGACCCAGTACTTC.

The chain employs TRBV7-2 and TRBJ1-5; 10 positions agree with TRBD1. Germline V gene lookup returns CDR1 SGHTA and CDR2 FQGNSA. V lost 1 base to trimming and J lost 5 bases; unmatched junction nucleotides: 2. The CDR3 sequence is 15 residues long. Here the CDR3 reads CASSLVGTGDQPQHF. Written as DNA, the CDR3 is TGTGCCAGCAGCTTAGTGGGGACAGGGGATCAGCCCCAGCATTTT.

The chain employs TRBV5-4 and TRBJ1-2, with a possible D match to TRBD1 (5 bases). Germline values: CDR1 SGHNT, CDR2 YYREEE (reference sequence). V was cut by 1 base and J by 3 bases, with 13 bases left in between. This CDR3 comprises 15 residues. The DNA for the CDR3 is TGTGCCAGCAGCTTGCCTCGGGGGGAAGACTATGGCTACACCTTC. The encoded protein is CASSLPRGEDYGYTF. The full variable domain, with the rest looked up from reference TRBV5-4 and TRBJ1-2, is ETGVTQSPTHLIKTRGQQVTLRCSSQSGHNTVSWYQQALGQGPQFIFQYYREEENGRGNFPPRFSGLQFPNYSSELNVNALELDDSALYLCASSLPRGEDYGYTFGSGTRLTVV.